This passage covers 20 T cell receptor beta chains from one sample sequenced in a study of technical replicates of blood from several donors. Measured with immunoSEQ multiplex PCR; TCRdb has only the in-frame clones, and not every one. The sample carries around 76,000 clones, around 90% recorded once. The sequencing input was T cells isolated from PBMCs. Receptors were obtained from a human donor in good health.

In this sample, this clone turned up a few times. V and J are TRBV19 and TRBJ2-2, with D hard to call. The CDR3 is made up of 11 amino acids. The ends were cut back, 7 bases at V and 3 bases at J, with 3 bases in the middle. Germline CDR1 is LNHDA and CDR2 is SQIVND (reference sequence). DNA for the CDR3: TGTGCCAGTACGTACACCGGGGAGCTGTTTTTT. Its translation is CASTYTGELFF.

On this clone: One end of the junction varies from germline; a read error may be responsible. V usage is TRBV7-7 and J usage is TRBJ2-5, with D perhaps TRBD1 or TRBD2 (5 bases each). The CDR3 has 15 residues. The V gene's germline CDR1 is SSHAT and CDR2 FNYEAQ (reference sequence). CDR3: CASSLATVPQETQYF. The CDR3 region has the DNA TGTGCTAGCAGCTTAGCGACAGTCCCTCAAGAGACCCAGTACTTC.

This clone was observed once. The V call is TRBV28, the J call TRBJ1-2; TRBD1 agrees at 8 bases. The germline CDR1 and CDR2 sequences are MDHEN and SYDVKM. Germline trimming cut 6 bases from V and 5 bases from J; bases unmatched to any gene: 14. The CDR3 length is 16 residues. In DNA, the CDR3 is TGTGCCAGCAGGTTAGGCCCCGGACAGGGTGGTTATGGCTACACCTTC. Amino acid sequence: CASRLGPGQGGYGYTF.

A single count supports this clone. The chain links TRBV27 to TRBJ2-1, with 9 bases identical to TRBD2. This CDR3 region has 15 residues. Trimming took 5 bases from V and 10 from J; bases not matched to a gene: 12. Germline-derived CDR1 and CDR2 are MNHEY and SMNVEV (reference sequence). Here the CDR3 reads CASSPASGIGTEQFF. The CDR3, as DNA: TGTGCCAGCAGTCCGGCTAGCGGGATCGGGACGGAGCAGTTCTTC.

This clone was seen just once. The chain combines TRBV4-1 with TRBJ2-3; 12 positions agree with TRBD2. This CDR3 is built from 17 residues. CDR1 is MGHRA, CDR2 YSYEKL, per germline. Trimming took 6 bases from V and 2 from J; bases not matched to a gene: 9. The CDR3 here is CASRFDRLAGDTDTQYF. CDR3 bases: TGCGCCAGCAGATTCGACAGACTAGCGGGGGACACAGATACGCAGTATTTT.

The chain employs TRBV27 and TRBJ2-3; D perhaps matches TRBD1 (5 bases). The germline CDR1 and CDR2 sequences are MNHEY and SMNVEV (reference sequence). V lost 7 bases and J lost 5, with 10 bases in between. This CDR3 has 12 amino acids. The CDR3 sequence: CASNSGKDTQYF. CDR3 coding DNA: TGTGCCAGCAATTCAGGGAAAGATACGCAGTATTTT.

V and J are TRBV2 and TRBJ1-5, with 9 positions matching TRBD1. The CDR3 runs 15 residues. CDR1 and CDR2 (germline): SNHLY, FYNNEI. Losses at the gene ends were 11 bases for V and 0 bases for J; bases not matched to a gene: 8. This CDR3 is CASTGGTYSNQPQHF. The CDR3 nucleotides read TGTGCCTCAACAGGGGGCACTTATAGCAATCAGCCCCAGCATTTT.

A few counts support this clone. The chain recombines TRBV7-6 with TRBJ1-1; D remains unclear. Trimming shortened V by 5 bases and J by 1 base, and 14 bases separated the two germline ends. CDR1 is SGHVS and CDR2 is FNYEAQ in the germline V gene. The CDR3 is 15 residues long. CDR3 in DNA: TGTGCCAGCAGCCCGAGCCCAAACGAGAACACTGAAGCTTTCTTT. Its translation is CASSPSPNENTEAFF.

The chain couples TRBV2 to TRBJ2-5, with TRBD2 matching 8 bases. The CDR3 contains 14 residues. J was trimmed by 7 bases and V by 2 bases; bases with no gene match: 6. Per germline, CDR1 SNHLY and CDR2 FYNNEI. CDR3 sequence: CASSETGLDVTQYF. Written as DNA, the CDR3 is TGTGCCAGCAGTGAAACGGGACTAGACGTGACCCAGTACTTC.

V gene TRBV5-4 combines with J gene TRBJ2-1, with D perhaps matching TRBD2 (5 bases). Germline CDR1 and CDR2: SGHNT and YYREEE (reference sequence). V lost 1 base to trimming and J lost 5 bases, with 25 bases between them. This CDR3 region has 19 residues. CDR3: CASSLPSAGRADLDNEQFF. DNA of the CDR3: TGTGCCAGCAGCTTGCCGAGTGCTGGGCGGGCGGACCTAGACAATGAGCAGTTCTTC.

This chain's CDR3 is CASSIGQGAYEQYF. In DNA, the CDR3 is TGTGCCAGCAGCATCGGACAGGGAGCGTACGAGCAGTACTTC. The chain uses TRBV9 and TRBJ2-7; 8 bases fit TRBD1. With 4 bases clipped from V and 4 bases from J, the junction kept 7 bases outside the gene matches. The CDR3 runs 14 residues. CDR1 is SGDLS and CDR2 is YYNGEE in the germline V gene.

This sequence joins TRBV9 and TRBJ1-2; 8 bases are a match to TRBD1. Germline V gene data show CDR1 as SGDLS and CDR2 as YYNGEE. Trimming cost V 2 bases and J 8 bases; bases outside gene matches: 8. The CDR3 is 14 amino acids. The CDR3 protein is CASSVSQGARGYTF. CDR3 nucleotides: TGTGCCAGCAGCGTTAGCCAGGGGGCGCGGGGCTACACCTTC.

The CDR3, as DNA: TGTGCCAGCAGCCAGGAAACTGAAAAACTGTTTTTT. Translating gives CASSQETEKLFF. The J gene is TRBJ1-4, the V gene TRBV11-3; D gene unclear. Per the germline V gene, CDR1 is SGHNT and CDR2 is YENEEA. CDR3 length equals 12 residues. V was shortened by 5 bases and J by 7 bases, with 8 bases between the two germline ends.

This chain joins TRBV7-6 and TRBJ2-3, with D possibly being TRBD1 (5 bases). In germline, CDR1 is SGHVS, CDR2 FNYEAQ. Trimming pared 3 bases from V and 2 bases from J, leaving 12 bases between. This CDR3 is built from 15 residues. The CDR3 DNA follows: TGTGCCAGCAGCTTTCAGGGATTCTCCACAGATACGCAGTATTTT. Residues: CASSFQGFSTDTQYF.

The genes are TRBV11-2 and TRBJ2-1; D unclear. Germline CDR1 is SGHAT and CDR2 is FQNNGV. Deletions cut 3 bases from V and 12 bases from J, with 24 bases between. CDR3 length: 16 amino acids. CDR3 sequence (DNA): TGTGCCAGCAGCTTTGTTTTAGAGCGTGCCCGGGTCCCGCAGTTCTTC. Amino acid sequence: CASSFVLERARVPQFF.

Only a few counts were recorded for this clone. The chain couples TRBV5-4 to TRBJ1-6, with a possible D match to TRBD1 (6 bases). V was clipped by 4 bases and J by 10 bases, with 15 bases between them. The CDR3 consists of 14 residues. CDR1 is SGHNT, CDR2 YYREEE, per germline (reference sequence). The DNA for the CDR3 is TGTGCCAGCAGCGGAAGGGAGGGGGGGTCACCCCTCCACTTT. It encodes CASSGREGGSPLHF.

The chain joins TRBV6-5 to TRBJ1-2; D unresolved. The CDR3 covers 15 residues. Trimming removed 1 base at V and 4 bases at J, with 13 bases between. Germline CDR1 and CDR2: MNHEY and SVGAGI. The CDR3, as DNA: TGTGCCAGCAGTTACTTACTGAAATCTGGCTATGGCTACACCTTC. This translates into CASSYLLKSGYGYTF.

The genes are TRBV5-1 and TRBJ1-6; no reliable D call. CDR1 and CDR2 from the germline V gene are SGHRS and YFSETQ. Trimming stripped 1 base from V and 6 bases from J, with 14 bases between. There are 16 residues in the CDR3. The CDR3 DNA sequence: TGCGCCAGCAGCTTGAGTCGGGGTACTCTTAATTCACCCCTCCACTTT. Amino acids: CASSLSRGTLNSPLHF. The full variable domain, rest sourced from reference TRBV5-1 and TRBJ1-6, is KAGVTQTPRYLIKTRGQQVTLSCSPISGHRSVSWYQQTPGQGLQFLFEYFSETQRNKGNFPGRFSGRQFSNSRSEMNVSTLELGDSALYLCASSLSRGTLNSPLHFGNGTRLTVT.

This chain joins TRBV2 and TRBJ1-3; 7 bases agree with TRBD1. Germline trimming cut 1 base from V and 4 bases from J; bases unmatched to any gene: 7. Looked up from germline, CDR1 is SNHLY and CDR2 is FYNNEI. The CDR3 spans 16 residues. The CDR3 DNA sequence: TGTGCCAGCAGTGAAGAGGGGGCAAACTCCGGAAACACCATATATTTT. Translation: CASSEEGANSGNTIYF. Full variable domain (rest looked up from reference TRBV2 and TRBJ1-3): EPEVTQTPSHQVTQMGQEVILRCVPISNHLYFYWYRQILGQKVEFLVSFYNNEISEKSEIFDDQFSVERPDGSNFTLKIRSTKLEDSAMYFCASSEEGANSGNTIYFGEGSWLTVV.

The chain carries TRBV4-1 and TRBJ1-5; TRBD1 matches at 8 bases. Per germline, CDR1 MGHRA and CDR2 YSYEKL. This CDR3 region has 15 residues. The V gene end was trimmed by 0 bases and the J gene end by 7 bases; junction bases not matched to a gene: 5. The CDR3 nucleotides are TGCGCCAGCAGCCAAGAGGGCAGGGGGCTCCAGCCCCAGCATTTT. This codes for CASSQEGRGLQPQHF.